This TCR beta chain was found in a study of T-cell reconstitution after alpha-beta-depleted transplantation in children. Many counts were recorded for this clonotype. Its target is unknown. The CDR3 is 17 residues long. The junction had 21 bases not matched to a gene; V was cut back by 6 bases and J by 10 bases. CDR1 is DFQATT, CDR2 SNEGSKA, per germline (reference sequence). Unique molecular identifiers were used to barcode this TCRbeta library. Using its own MiXCR run on the PCR reads, TCRdb lists one record per CDR3 protein. The table includes fewer than 350,000 distinct CDR3 sequences, 11% detected once. Findings of the study overall: Alpha-beta T cells present about two months after transplant were reported to originate from several hundred expanded graft clones. At day 60, the high TCRbeta diversity found in some patients originated from recipient T cells and thymic progenitors that had survived. Newly generated T cells supplied most T-cell counts and diversity one year post-transplant.

The specimen comprised peripheral blood, sampled 180 days after TCRalphabeta/CD19-depleted stem cell transplant. J is TRBJ2-1 and V is TRBV20-1, with TRBD2 matching over 10 bases. The TCR comes from a male patient aged 2-15 years who had a stem cell transplant for chronic granulomatous disease, so the T cells may come from the graft donor. The CDR3 DNA follows: TGCAGTGCCAGACCCCCCTCAGGAAGCGGGGGGGCTCGGGAGCAGTTCTTC. Protein: CSARPPSGSGGAREQFF.